This T cell receptor (beta chain) was identified during a study of monozygotic twins with inflammatory bowel disease. Study-level results: Discordant twins showed the same repertoire similarity as concordant twins, possibly from limited power. Especially where disease activity was present, IBD patients had fewer clonotypes in common with others than healthy twins did. Subtypes among T cells remained indistinguishable.

CDR1 and CDR2 from the germline V gene are LGHNA and YSLEER. This CDR3 spans 15 amino acids. cDNA for TCRalpha and TCRbeta was amplified by nested PCRs of about 17 then 8 to 10 cycles. TCRdb reprocessed the 5' RACE reads and reports one entry per CDR3 protein, with no DNA. The table lists fewer than 550,000 distinct CDR3 sequences. Remarks on this clonotype: The antigen is unknown.

The material sequenced was blood. The chain uses TRBV4-3 and TRBJ1-2; TCRdb indicates TRBD1, and absent DNA this call remains unverified. The sequence derives from a human donor with ulcerative colitis or Crohn's disease, or a healthy co-twin of an affected twin (not recorded which). CDR3 loop: CASSQRGRTQGGYTF.